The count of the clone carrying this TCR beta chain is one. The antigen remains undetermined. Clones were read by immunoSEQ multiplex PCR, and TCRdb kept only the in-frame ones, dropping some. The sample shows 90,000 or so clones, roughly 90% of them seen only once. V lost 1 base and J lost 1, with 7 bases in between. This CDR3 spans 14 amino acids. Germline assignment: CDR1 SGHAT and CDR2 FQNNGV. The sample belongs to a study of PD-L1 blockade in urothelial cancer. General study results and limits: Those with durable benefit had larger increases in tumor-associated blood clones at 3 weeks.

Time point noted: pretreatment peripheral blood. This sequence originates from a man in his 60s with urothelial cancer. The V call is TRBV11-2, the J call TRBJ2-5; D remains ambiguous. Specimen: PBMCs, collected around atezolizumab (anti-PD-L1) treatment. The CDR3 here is CASSLGSIQETQYF. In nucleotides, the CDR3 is TGTGCCAGCAGCTTAGGTAGCATCCAAGAGACCCAGTACTTC.